This TCR beta chain comes out of a study of human T cells and chemical hapten exposure. Findings of the study overall: Because they had alopecia, donors may respond immunologically unlike healthy people.

This CDR3 spans 17 amino acids. Germline CDR1 and CDR2: SGHTA and FQGNSA. Trimming took off 2 bases at V and 0 bases at J, with 14 bases between the two ends. This clonotype was detected only a few times. Its specificity is unknown. Sample time point: patch test 3, about 24 weeks after DPC sensitization. Indicated treatment: therapeutic diphenylcyclopropenone sensitization with weekly scalp DPC. Unfractionated whole blood was the source from which total RNA was extracted. Under the authors' procedure: A typical sample had roughly 96,000 TCRs, with about 23,224 to 750,000 overall. TCRdb reprocessed the RACE reads with MiXCR, giving one entry per CDR3 protein. The V and J calls shown here were made by TCRdb, not taken from the authors' results. Found here are fewer than 200,000 distinct CDR3 sequences, 28% of them singletons; the top ten hold 2.1%.

The source of this sequence is a young woman with alopecia areata. Some clones in this sample may be carry-over from other donors' samples. V usage is TRBV7-2 and J usage is TRBJ1-5; no definite D call. Sequencing used whole blood, obtained in connection with sensitization to the hapten diphenylcyclopropenone (DPC). The CDR3: CASSLRASTYSNQPQHF. The DNA for the CDR3 is TGTGCCAGCAGCTTACGAGCTTCAACTTATAGCAATCAGCCCCAGCATTTT.